This T cell receptor (beta chain) was identified during a study of regulatory T cells in long-lasting Graves disease (dated by TCRdb to about 2021). Notes on the research overall: To count as having persistent Graves' disease, a patient had to have received antithyroid drug treatment for over 5 years with TSH receptor autoantibodies remaining persistently positive. Peripheral blood TCR sequencing and RNA sequencing compared persistent Graves' disease patients with newly diagnosed Graves' disease patients. The study was registered as a clinical trial and conducted in China. A total of 33 samples underwent TCR sequencing, from around 13 patients with persistent Graves' disease and approximately 20 patients with newly diagnosed Graves' disease. In the clinical cohort, patients with persistent Graves' disease had used antithyroid drugs for an average of around 9.3 years. What the work shows at the level of the full study, not this receptor alone: Sequencing and analysis were limited to the TCR beta chain. A larger number of public clonotypes was shared among persistent patients (2,741) than among newly diagnosed patients (around 970). The authors acknowledged the small sample size as a limitation that may reduce accuracy. Only peripheral blood was studied, because thyroid tissue, the primary lesion, was inaccessible. Lower TCR Shannon entropy and fewer highly expanded clones were observed in persistent Graves' disease patients than in newly diagnosed patients, which suggested clonal expansion.

In this sample, this clonotype turned up many times. The target of this receptor is not known. Qualities for individual bases were not recorded, and no much larger clone is one base off. The library was built by means of multiplex PCR. TCRdb records Illumina HiSeq 4000 as the sequencer. iRepertoire HTBI primers and Arm-PCR amplification of CDR3 regions were used to construct TCR beta libraries. Gel purification was performed on PCR products prior to sequencing. Per the authors' processing: A total of roughly 67 TRBV and approximately 15 TRBJ segments were identified across samples and were used for gene usage analysis of CDR3 amino acid clonotypes. Filtered high-quality paired reads were merged into contigs using COPE and FqMerger. Contigs were aligned with BLAST to IMGT TRBV, TRBD and TRBJ reference genes, and CDR3 was defined per IMGT. Any clonotype with a frequency above 0.1% was classified as a highly expanded clone. Shannon entropy was used to measure repertoire diversity, and the Gini coefficient was used to measure V-J evenness. A clonotype found in more than one individual was treated as public. In-frame beta chains were kept once TCRdb had trimmed the public reads at Q25 with fastp and called clones with MiXCR. Rows are combined by CDR3 protein, so each entry shows the most common genes and DNA. TCRdb's processing, not the authors' own work, is the source of the V and J calls. Within this sample are more than 300,000 distinct CDR3 sequences, with roughly 24% of them counted one time only. 25% to 30% of the sample goes to the ten largest clones.

The meaning of the sample's time point label: persistent/refractory GD, antithyroid drugs over 5 years with positive TRAb. For both TCR sequencing and RNA sequencing, RNA was extracted from PBMCs in TRIzol. The diagnosis of Graves' disease was made according to American Thyroid Association guidelines. Patients were recruited from an endocrinology department in Xi'an, China. Each patient gave about 10 milliliters of peripheral blood, collected in an EDTA anticoagulant tube. Ficoll Paque Plus density gradient separation was used to isolate PBMCs, and no additional T cell sorting was done. An Agilent 2100 Bioanalyzer and agarose gel were used to check RNA quality, and a NanoDrop 2000 was used to measure RNA concentration. Sample: peripheral blood mononuclear cells (PBMCs), taken when the disease was refractory, from a patient treated with antithyroid drugs. This clonotype was sampled from a woman in her thirties or forties with Graves disease. Donor details come from another sample of the same person, matched by shared clones.

The DNA reads as follows: TGCAGCGCCATGGCTAGGAACACCGGGGAGCTGTTTTTT. This codes for CSAMARNTGELFF. Recombination connected TRBV29-1 to TRBJ2-2; the D gene is unclear. A distance of 10 bases separates the germline ends of V and J, which lose 7 bases and 1 base respectively. Including cysteine and phenylalanine, the CDR3 has 13 amino acids. The CDR3 DNA has 39 bases and is translated from base 1. The germline V gene yields SQVTM for CDR1 and ANQGSEA for CDR2.